This T cell receptor beta chain was retrieved from a study of blood T cell repertoires in COVID-19. This CDR3 is built from 18 residues. Germline CDR1 and CDR2: LNHDA and SQIVND (reference sequence). Trimming cost V 3 bases and J 7 bases, with 25 bases left between them. Authors' analysis steps: Reference gene primers were amplified, and this amplification served to estimate nucleated cell counts. Profiled with immunoSEQ multiplex PCR; TCRdb holds only in-frame clones, not every one. The V and J calls and the clone size are those of that table, but D and trimming were determined from the DNA. This table has roughly 180,000 clones, approximately 85% appearing once.

Sequenced input: peripheral blood. This receptor was identified in a woman in her fifties or sixties with acute or convalescent COVID-19. The rearrangement links TRBV19 to TRBJ2-1, with D perhaps TRBD1 (6 bases). The CDR3 protein is CASSISIHRDDGWNEQFF. The CDR3 DNA is TGTGCCAGTAGTATCTCCATTCACAGGGATGACGGGTGGAATGAGCAGTTCTTC. Based on the CDR3 plus reference TRBV19 and TRBJ2-1, the full variable domain is DGGITQSPKYLFRKEGQNVTLSCEQNLNHDAMYWYRQDPGQGLRLIYYSQIVNDFQKGDIAEGYSVSREKKESFPLTVTSAQKNPTAFYLCASSISIHRDDGWNEQFFGPGTRLTVL.